Below are 24 T cell receptor beta chains sequenced from a single sample in a study of blood T cells in healthy people across ages. A second about 7 to 11 cycle PCR used barcoded and J-beta primers. TCRdb fed the 5' RACE reads into MiXCR, producing one record per CDR3 protein. This sample has 760,000 or so distinct CDR3 sequences, with 25% found just once. This same sample was also taken into another study, of T cells of mothers and their children.

The sequenced material came from blood. The receptors here all came from a boy younger than 18 in good health.

This clonotype was found a few times. The genes are TRBV29-1 and TRBJ2-3; 7 positions match TRBD2. Per germline, CDR1 SQVTM and CDR2 ANQGSEA. Unmatched junction bases numbered 7, after V lost 6 bases and J lost 4 bases. There are 13 residues in the CDR3. For the CDR3, the DNA is TGCAGCGTGGGGGTGGCGGGAGCAGATACGCAGTATTTT. Its protein product is CSVGVAGADTQYF.

The rearrangement joins TRBV18 to TRBJ2-1; TRBD2 matches at 11 bases. V trimming: 4 bases; J trimming: 8 bases; junction bases outside the gene matches: 4. The CDR3 spans 14 residues. Germline V CDR1 and CDR2: KGHSH, LQKENI. CDR3 sequence reads: CASSLGTSGYEQFF. The CDR3 DNA reads as TGTGCCAGCTCACTGGGGACTAGCGGTTATGAGCAGTTCTTC.

The chain employs TRBV6-6 and TRBJ2-1, with D unresolved. The CDR3 covers 13 residues. Germline loops: CDR1 MNHNY, CDR2 SVGAGI (reference sequence). V dropped 0 bases and J dropped 8 bases, with 8 bases sitting between them. CDR3 sequence (DNA): TGTGCCAGCAGTTACTCGAAGTCGGATGAGCAGTTCTTC. Its protein product is CASSYSKSDEQFF.

This clonotype was detected a few times. The chain joins TRBV9 to TRBJ2-1; 10 bases line up with TRBD2. Trimming at V came to 3 bases and at J to 0 bases, leaving 9 bases not matched to a gene. The germline CDR1 and CDR2 sequences are SGDLS and YYNGEE. The CDR3 sequence is 18 residues long. CDR3: CASSANPASGSSYNEQFF. CDR3 bases: TGTGCCAGCAGCGCGAACCCTGCTAGCGGGAGCTCCTACAATGAGCAGTTCTTC.

This clonotype was seen only a few times. The chain combines TRBV4-1 with TRBJ2-4; 7 bases map to TRBD2. This CDR3 comprises 15 residues. J was trimmed by 1 base and V by 4 bases; bases with no gene match: 4. Germline lookup yields CDR1 MGHRA and CDR2 YSYEKL. The CDR3 sequence: CASSPIGGAKNIQYF. In DNA form, the CDR3 reads TGCGCCAGCAGCCCCATCGGGGGGGCCAAAAACATTCAGTACTTC.

This clonotype was counted a few times. The chain combines TRBV7-6 with TRBJ2-6; the D is unclear. This CDR3 contains 18 residues. Germline CDR1 reads SGHVS; CDR2 reads FNYEAQ. V lost 5 bases and J 0 bases, leaving 17 bases between the germline ends. The CDR3 here is CASSLVSSSSSGANVLTF. In DNA, the CDR3 is TGTGCCAGCAGCCTCGTCTCCTCGAGTAGCTCTGGGGCCAACGTCCTGACTTTC.

The genes are TRBV3-1 and TRBJ2-7, with TRBD2 identical over 7 bases. Germline CDR1 and CDR2: LGHDT and YNNKEL (reference sequence). CDR3 length: 15 residues. V lost 0 bases and J lost 6; bases outside the gene matches: 8. The CDR3 coding sequence is TGTGCCAGCAGCCAAGATCCCCGACCGGGGGGCGAGCAGTACTTC. This codes for CASSQDPRPGGEQYF.

The V and J genes are TRBV28 and TRBJ2-5, with D tentatively TRBD2 (5 bases). Near its end, the DNA agrees better with TRBJ2-7, so the J call may be wrong. Germline V gene data show CDR1 as MDHEN and CDR2 as SYDVKM. The CDR3 has 14 amino acids. This CDR3 is CASSKRALGYEQYF. In nucleotides, the CDR3 is TGTGCCAGCAGTAAGAGGGCCCTGGGCTACGAGCAGTACTTC.

The chain links TRBV6-5 to TRBJ1-6; D remains unclear. This CDR3 is built from 14 residues. V lost 5 bases to trimming and J lost 7 bases, with 12 bases between them. Per the germline V gene, CDR1 is MNHEY and CDR2 is SVGAGI. This chain's CDR3 is CASSPLEGNSPLHF. CDR3 nucleotide sequence: TGTGCCAGCAGTCCTCTGGAAGGGAATTCACCCCTCCACTTT.

The chain links TRBV12-3 or TRBV12-4 to TRBJ1-2; D is unclear. This CDR3 region has 14 residues. The V gene lost 3 bases and the J gene lost 5 bases, with 13 bases spanning the gap. This chain's CDR3 is CASSFQLGPYGYTF. Written as DNA, the CDR3 is TGTGCCAGCAGTTTTCAACTAGGGCCATATGGCTACACCTTC.

This clonotype showed up just a few times. The genes are TRBV28 and TRBJ2-1; 7 nucleotides agree with TRBD2. CDR1 and CDR2 (germline): MDHEN, SYDVKM. V trimming: 7 bases; J trimming: 1 base; junction bases outside the gene matches: 4. CDR3 length: 14 residues. This chain's CDR3 is CASISSGSYNEQFF. In DNA form, the CDR3 reads TGTGCCAGCATTTCTAGCGGTTCCTACAATGAGCAGTTCTTC.

This clonotype was seen more than once but under ten times. The chain combines TRBV5-6 with TRBJ2-7; a possible D gene is TRBD1 (6 bases). CDR1 is SGHDT and CDR2 is YYEEEE in the germline V gene. The CDR3 spans 14 residues. Trimming removed 2 bases at V and 2 bases at J, with 11 bases between. The CDR3 DNA sequence: TGTGCCAGCAGCTTCGGACAGCGTCCCTACGAGCAGTACTTC. The encoded protein is CASSFGQRPYEQYF. The whole variable domain, remainder taken from reference TRBV5-6 and TRBJ2-7, is DAGVTQSPTHLIKTRGQQVTLRCSPKSGHDTVSWYQQALGQGPQFIFQYYEEEERQRGNFPDRFSGHQFPNYSSELNVNALLLGDSALYLCASSFGQRPYEQYFGPGTRLTVT.

The chain links TRBV11-2 to TRBJ1-2; no reliable D call. From germline, CDR1 is SGHAT and CDR2 FQNNGV. There are 13 residues in the CDR3. Trimming removed 4 bases at V and 0 bases at J, with 6 bases between. CDR3 nucleotide sequence: TGTGCCAGCAGCTACACAGCTAACTATGGCTACACCTTC. Its protein is CASSYTANYGYTF.

The chain combines TRBV29-1 with TRBJ2-1; perhaps TRBD1 as D (5 bases). Trimming took off 5 bases at V and 8 bases at J, with 19 bases between the two ends. The CDR3 sequence is 14 residues long. Germline V gene sequence: CDR1 SQVTM, CDR2 ANQGSEA. The CDR3 bases are TGCAGCGTTACCCCAGGTTCAGGGAACTATGAGCAGTTCTTC. It translates to CSVTPGSGNYEQFF.

The chain combines TRBV7-9 with TRBJ2-2; D ambiguous. CDR3 length: 15 amino acids. Germline lookup yields CDR1 SEHNR and CDR2 FQNEAQ (reference sequence). Trimming left V 1 base short and J 0 bases short, with 6 bases between. CDR3 nucleotide sequence: TGTGCCAGCAGCTTAGGGTCCACGAACACCGGGGAGCTGTTTTTT. As protein: CASSLGSTNTGELFF.

This clonotype has more than one count but fewer than ten. V and J are TRBV29-1 and TRBJ1-4; 8 bases line up with TRBD1. Trimming at V came to 7 bases and at J to 2 bases, leaving 15 bases not matched to a gene. The germline CDR1 and CDR2 sequences are SQVTM and ANQGSEA. The CDR3 is 17 residues long. CDR3 DNA: TGCAGCGCCCTGCGGACAGGGAAGTTTGGGACTAATGAAAAACTGTTTTTT. It translates to CSALRTGKFGTNEKLFF.

V usage is TRBV29-1 and J usage is TRBJ1-2, with unresolved D. Per the germline V gene, CDR1 is SQVTM and CDR2 is ANQGSEA. The CDR3 loop spans 11 amino acids. The V end lost 4 bases, the J end lost 7 bases, and 10 bases lay between the germline ends. The CDR3 DNA is TGCAGCGTTGCCACCGGTAGTGGCTACACCTTC. Encoded protein: CSVATGSGYTF.

This chain connects TRBV7-8 to TRBJ2-5; 10 nucleotides line up with TRBD2. The V gene's germline CDR1 is SGHVS and CDR2 FQNEAQ. The J segment lost 4 bases and the V segment lost 2 bases, leaving 7 bases of the junction unmatched. The CDR3 is 16 amino acids. Here the CDR3 DNA reads TGTGCCAGCAGCTTACTAGCGGGAGACGTAGGAGAGACCCAGTACTTC. Its translation: CASSLLAGDVGETQYF.

This clonotype was picked up a small number of times. This sequence joins TRBV7-2 and TRBJ2-7; 10 bases map to TRBD2. The germline V gene has CDR1 SGHTA and CDR2 FQGNSA. The CDR3 extends over 16 amino acids. The V gene end was trimmed by 5 bases and the J gene end by 5 bases; junction bases not matched to a gene: 12. This CDR3 is CASSGEEREGSNEQYF. For the CDR3, the DNA is TGTGCCAGCAGCGGAGAAGAGCGGGAGGGGTCCAACGAGCAGTACTTC.

As for this clonotype: Its ends do not fully match the called genes, so a read error is possible. The J gene is TRBJ2-5, the V gene TRBV29-1; D tentatively reads TRBD1 or TRBD2 (5 bases each). This CDR3 is built from 14 residues. Germline CDR1 SQVTM, CDR2 ANQGSEA. CDR3 residues: CSVVGARDQETQYF. The CDR3 region has the DNA TGCAGCGTTGTGGGCGCCAGGGACCAGGAGACCCAGTACTTC.

This rearrangement joins TRBV15 to TRBJ2-2, with 8 bases identical to TRBD1. Losses at the gene ends were 3 bases for V and 5 bases for J; bases not matched to a gene: 5. Germline lookup yields CDR1 LNHNV and CDR2 YYDKDF (reference sequence). The CDR3 has 15 amino acids. The CDR3 loop reads CATSSRGLGTGELFF. The CDR3 DNA follows: TGTGCCACCAGCAGCAGGGGGCTGGGAACCGGGGAGCTGTTTTTT.

This clonotype turned up a few times. The genes are TRBV7-2 and TRBJ1-6; possible D gene TRBD1, 6 bases. The V and J ends lost 0 bases and 2 bases respectively, with 8 bases between them. Germline V gene sequence: CDR1 SGHTA, CDR2 FQGNSA. The CDR3 has 16 residues. The CDR3 DNA is TGTGCCAGCAGCTTAGCAGCAGGGGCCTATAATTCACCCCTCCACTTT. It specifies CASSLAAGAYNSPLHF. Variable domain in full (rest from reference TRBV7-2 and TRBJ1-6): GAGVSQSPSNKVTEKGKDVELRCDPISGHTALYWYRQSLGQGLEFLIYFQGNSAPDKSGLPSDRFSAERTGGSVSTLTIQRTQQEDSAVYLCASSLAAGAYNSPLHFGNGTRLTVT.

The gene calls are TRBV10-3 and TRBJ2-7, with 8 bases that match TRBD1. Trimming took 4 bases from V and 7 from J; bases not matched to a gene: 9. The CDR3 length is 14 residues. Germline V lookup: CDR1 ENHRY, CDR2 SYGVKD. CDR3 DNA: TGTGCCATCAGTGGGACAGGGCTATCCGGGGAGCAGTACTTC. The encoded protein is CAISGTGLSGEQYF.

The DNA for the CDR3 is TGTGCCAGCAGCTTAGTGGGAAGTGGTGGGGCCAACGTCCTGACTTTC. Translation gives CASSLVGSGGANVLTF. This chain connects TRBV7-3 to TRBJ2-6; the D is unclear. Between the trimmed V and J ends, which lost 2 bases and 3 bases, there was a span of 11 bases. The germline V gene has CDR1 SGHTA and CDR2 FQGTGA. This CDR3 spans 16 amino acids.